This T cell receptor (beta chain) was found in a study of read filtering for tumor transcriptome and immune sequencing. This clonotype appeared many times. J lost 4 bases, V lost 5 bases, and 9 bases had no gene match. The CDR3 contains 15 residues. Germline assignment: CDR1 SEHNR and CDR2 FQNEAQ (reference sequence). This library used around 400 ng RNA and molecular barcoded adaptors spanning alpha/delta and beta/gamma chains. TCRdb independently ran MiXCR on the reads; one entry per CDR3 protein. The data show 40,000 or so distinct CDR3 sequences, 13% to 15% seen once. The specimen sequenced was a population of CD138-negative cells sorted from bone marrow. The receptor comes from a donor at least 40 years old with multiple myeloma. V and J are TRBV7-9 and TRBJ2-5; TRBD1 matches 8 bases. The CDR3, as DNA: TGTGCCAGCAGCCCCTCGACAGGGGAAGGAGAGACCCAGTACTTC. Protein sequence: CASSPSTGEGETQYF.